This T cell receptor (beta chain) was observed in a study of identifying expanded T cells in peripheral blood. General study results and limits: Technical replicates showed about 1.1 changed clones; two weeks 15 to 20; four weeks 19. Clone count variance between approximately two-week samples rose with total template count.

This clone was picked up a small number of times. Its specificity is unknown. Using immunoSEQ multiplex PCR, the repertoire was profiled, and TCRdb retains in-frame clones only, with some absent. The repertoire consists of 90,000 or so clones, with more than 75% occurring once and the leading ten covering over 5%. Germline trimming cut 1 base from V and 4 bases from J; bases unmatched to any gene: 7. The CDR3 length is 16 residues. Germline V gives CDR1 SGHRS, CDR2 YFSETQ. Collection occurred without any documented infections or immune events in donors. This sequence joins TRBV5-1 and TRBJ1-2; the match to TRBD1 covers 10 bases. The TCR sequence derives from a person aged 18-70 years in good health. Specimen: blood. The CDR3 DNA reads as TGCGCCAGCAGCTTGAGTTGGGACAGGGGTAGCTATGGCTACACCTTC. Residues: CASSLSWDRGSYGYTF.